Listed below are T cell receptor beta chains from one sample, sequenced in a study of cytomegalovirus exposure and HLA in healthy donors. Repertoires were generated with immunoSEQ multiplex PCR, while TCRdb's copy carries only in-frame clones and drops some. In all, the sample yields around 160,000 clones. Sequenced material: PBMCs. Source of these receptors: a woman aged 50 to 60 in good health and CMV-seronegative. CDR3s include the opening cysteine and the closing phenylalanine or tryptophan. Each record gives: V gene, CDR3 length, D gene, J gene, CDR3 protein, CDR3 DNA. D genes are given only for firm matches.

TRBV6-5,13,NA,TRBJ2-2,CASNQGGTGELFF,TGTGCCAGCAACCAAGGGGGAACCGGGGAGCTGTTTTTT
TRBV5-1,15,NA,TRBJ2-3,CASSPEGGGDDTQYF,TGCGCCAGCAGCCCGGAGGGCGGGGGCGATGATACGCAGTATTTT
TRBV6-4,14,TRBD1,TRBJ1-6,CASSADRGGSPLHF,TGTGCCAGCAGTGCCGACAGGGGAGGTTCACCCCTCCACTTT
TRBV5-6,17,NA,TRBJ1-2,CASSLAGTGSQLRGYTF,TGTGCCAGCAGCTTGGCGGGCACAGGGTCCCAGCTGCGTGGCTACACCTTC
TRBV4-2,16,NA,TRBJ2-3,CASSQDQGGWGDTQYF,TGTGCCAGCAGCCAAGATCAGGGGGGTTGGGGAGATACGCAGTATTTT
TRBV19,17,TRBD2,TRBJ2-1,CASSIRPSGGLIGEQFF,TGTGCCAGTAGTATAAGGCCTAGCGGGGGATTAATAGGTGAGCAGTTCTTC
TRBV7-9,16,NA,TRBJ2-3,CASSHLPLSGTDTQYF,TGTGCCAGCAGCCATTTACCCCTGAGCGGCACAGATACGCAGTATTTT
TRBV4-3,16,TRBD2,TRBJ2-3,CASSQESAGVLDTQYF,TGCGCCAGCAGCCAAGAATCAGCGGGAGTATTAGATACGCAGTATTTT
TRBV7-9,15,NA,TRBJ2-7,CASSPGQILGVEQYF,TGTGCCAGCAGCCCTGGACAGATTTTAGGGGTCGAGCAGTACTTC
TRBV4-1,17,NA,TRBJ1-6,CASSLEIGDFYNSPLHF,TGCGCCAGCAGCCTCGAGATAGGGGACTTTTATAATTCACCCCTCCACTTT
TRBV7-3,15,NA,TRBJ2-2,CASSPRLGDTGELFF,TGTGCCAGCAGCCCCCGGCTAGGGGACACCGGGGAGCTGTTTTTT
TRBV5-1,14,NA,TRBJ2-3,CASSLFTGEDTQYF,TGCGCCAGCAGCTTGTTTACAGGCGAAGATACGCAGTATTTT
TRBV5-6,13,TRBD1,TRBJ1-1,CASSLNRGTEAFF,TGTGCCAGCAGCCTGAACAGGGGTACTGAAGCTTTCTTT
TRBV7-7,19,TRBD1,TRBJ2-1,CASSLLKINRGGSYNEQFF,TGTGCCAGCAGCTTACTTAAAATCAACAGGGGCGGTTCCTACAATGAGCAGTTCTTC
TRBV19,14,NA,TRBJ1-3,CASSIGESGNTIYF,TGTGCCAGTAGTATAGGTGAGAGTGGAAACACCATATATTTT
TRBV6-5,14,NA,TRBJ2-3,CASSYRAGSDTQYF,TGTGCCAGCAGTTACAGGGCGGGGTCAGATACGCAGTATTTT
TRBV6-5,15,TRBD2,TRBJ2-7,CASGRSGGSSYEQYF,TGTGCCAGCGGAAGGAGCGGGGGGAGCTCCTACGAGCAGTACTTC
TRBV5-5,14,NA,TRBJ1-1,CASSIGTLNTEAFF,TGTGCCAGCAGCATCGGGACTCTGAACACTGAAGCTTTCTTT
TRBV7-2,16,TRBD1,TRBJ1-6,CASSLPYRGPNSPLHF,TGTGCCAGCAGCTTGCCATACAGGGGGCCGAATTCACCCCTCCACTTT
TRBV18,12,NA,TRBJ2-1,CASSPQGAEQFF,TGTGCCAGCTCACCTCAGGGTGCTGAGCAGTTCTTC
TRBV5-1,14,NA,TRBJ2-1,CASSLGATHNEQFF,TGCGCCAGCAGCTTGGGAGCTACGCACAATGAGCAGTTCTTC
TRBV29-1,14,TRBD2,TRBJ2-1,CSAQTSGAYNEQFF,TGCAGCGCCCAGACTAGCGGGGCCTACAATGAGCAGTTCTTC
TRBV7-9,18,TRBD1,TRBJ2-2,CASSFLRSGTGNTGELFF,TGTGCCAGCAGCTTTTTGCGGTCGGGGACAGGCAACACCGGGGAGCTGTTTTTT
TRBV14,14,NA,TRBJ1-2,CASSRLDRYYGYTF,TGTGCCAGCAGCCGTCTTGACAGATACTATGGCTACACCTTC
TRBV7-9,14,TRBD2,TRBJ2-1,CASSFLAGEDEQFF,TGTGCCAGCAGCTTCCTAGCGGGAGAGGATGAGCAGTTCTTC
TRBV6-5,14,TRBD1,TRBJ1-6,CASSSPGQNSPLHF,TGTGCCAGCAGTTCGCCGGGACAGAATTCACCCCTCCACTTT
TRBV2,11,NA,TRBJ1-6,CASDGVSPLHF,TGTGCCAGTGACGGAGTATCACCCCTCCACTTT
TRBV9,16,TRBD2,TRBJ2-3,CASSVGGLAGGDTQYF,TGTGCCAGCAGCGTAGGGGGACTAGCGGGAGGGGATACGCAGTATTTT
TRBV4-1,17,NA,TRBJ1-3,CASSLLSQGSPGNTIYF,TGCGCCAGCAGCCTCCTTTCGCAGGGGTCCCCTGGAAACACCATATATTTT
TRBV7-9,13,TRBD1,TRBJ1-1,CASSSTRQGGAFF,TGTGCCAGCAGCTCGACTAGACAGGGAGGAGCTTTCTTT
TRBV7-2,15,NA,TRBJ1-2,CASSLRGGGIGGYTF,TGTGCCAGCAGCTTAAGGGGGGGTGGGATAGGTGGCTACACCTTC
TRBV25-1,12,NA,TRBJ1-3,CASSPQGNTIYF,TGTGCCAGCTCCCCCCAGGGGAACACCATATATTTT
TRBV28,15,TRBD1,TRBJ1-2,CASSFRDRDSYGYTF,TGTGCCAGCAGTTTCCGGGACAGAGACTCCTATGGCTACACCTTC
TRBV5-1,15,TRBD1,TRBJ1-1,CASSALQGRNTEAFF,TGCGCCAGCAGCGCGTTACAGGGGAGGAACACTGAAGCTTTCTTT
TRBV7-2,13,TRBD1,TRBJ1-5,CASSGTGNQPQHF,TGTGCCAGCAGTGGGACAGGTAATCAGCCCCAGCATTTT
TRBV28,15,TRBD1,TRBJ2-7,CASSLGTGKFDEQYF,TGTGCCAGCAGTTTAGGGACAGGGAAGTTCGACGAGCAGTACTTC
TRBV19,15,TRBD1,TRBJ1-1,CASSITGVQNTEAFF,TGTGCCAGTAGTATCACAGGGGTGCAGAACACTGAAGCTTTCTTT
TRBV5-6,12,NA,TRBJ2-1,CASSLASTEQFF,TGTGCCAGCAGCTTGGCCAGTACTGAGCAGTTCTTC
TRBV9,13,TRBD1,TRBJ1-4,CASSDLGGEKLFF,TGTGCCAGCAGTGACTTAGGGGGCGAAAAACTGTTTTTT
TRBV29-1,13,TRBD1,TRBJ2-5,CSVETDRKETQYF,TGCAGCGTTGAGACGGACAGGAAAGAGACCCAGTACTTC
TRBV30,13,NA,TRBJ1-3,CAWSGQLGNTIYF,TGTGCCTGGAGTGGACAACTTGGAAACACCATATATTTT
TRBV14,16,NA,TRBJ2-4,CASPQMTLIAKNIQYF,TGTGCCAGCCCACAGATGACCCTTATAGCCAAAAACATTCAGTACTTC
TRBV7-9,15,TRBD1,TRBJ1-2,CASSLADREGYGYTF,TGTGCCAGCAGCTTAGCGGACAGGGAGGGCTATGGCTACACCTTC
TRBV20-1,10,NA,TRBJ2-1,CIPWGGAQFF,TGCATCCCTTGGGGAGGTGCGCAGTTCTTC
TRBV13,15,NA,TRBJ1-1,CASSPGGEGNTEAFF,TGTGCCAGCAGCCCCGGGGGGGAAGGAAACACTGAAGCTTTCTTT
TRBV27,17,TRBD1,TRBJ1-2,CASSQMGTANFNYGYTF,TGTGCCAGCAGCCAGATGGGGACAGCCAACTTTAACTATGGCTACACCTTC
TRBV11-2,18,NA,TRBJ2-4,CASSTTPTVALAKNIQYF,TGTGCCAGCAGCACAACCCCGACAGTCGCCTTAGCCAAAAACATTCAGTACTTC
TRBV6-5,15,TRBD2,TRBJ2-7,CASSYLAGIAYEQYF,TGTGCCAGCAGTTACCTAGCGGGGATCGCCTACGAGCAGTACTTC